Described below is a single T cell receptor (beta chain) sequence and its context. Its antigen is not identified. Library preparation (for TCRbeta) was performed with unique molecular identifiers. A single record per CDR3 protein comes from TCRdb applying MiXCR to the PCR reads. The sample consists of about 610,000 distinct CDR3 sequences, 25% to 30% of them appearing once. This sample is part of a study of T-cell reconstitution after alpha-beta-depleted transplantation in children. Study-wide results and caveats: Some patients owed their high day-60 TCRbeta diversity to surviving recipient T cells and thymic progenitors. Newly generated T cells supplied most T-cell counts and diversity one year post-transplant.

CDR3 length: 13 residues. The germline V gene encodes CDR1 MNHEY and CDR2 SMNVEV (reference sequence). V was shortened by 1 base and J by 5 bases, with 8 bases between the two germline ends. The sample was PBMCs, taken before TCRalphabeta/CD19-depleted stem cell transplant. The origin of this receptor is a boy under two years old with Wiskott-Aldrich syndrome, due to receive a stem cell transplant. V and J are TRBV27 and TRBJ2-5; D unclear. CDR3 in amino acids: CASSLFVGETQYF. Written as DNA, the CDR3 is TGTGCCAGCAGTTTATTTGTCGGCGAGACCCAGTACTTC.